This TCR beta chain was documented in a study of blood T cell repertoires in COVID-19. Across the study: Acute and convalescent COVID-19 specimens originated in the United States, Italy and Spain. The analysed material was cDNA or gDNA that came from T cells, B-cell-depleted T cells, or PBMCs.

Patients from Seattle were sampled longitudinally, starting during active infection. Under the authors' procedure: The assay estimated nucleated cells by amplifying reference gene primers. The data were produced by immunoSEQ multiplex PCR, yet TCRdb's version contains in-frame clones alone and is incomplete. From that table come the V and J calls and clone size; the DNA was used to work out D and trimming. This sample yields approximately 110,000 clones, of which around four fifths are seen a single time; 6% belongs to the top ten. This TCR came from an elderly man with COVID-19, enrolled during active disease. Sequencing used peripheral blood.

CDR3 amino acids: CAIGRDRGKGGAYSPLHF. CDR3 DNA: TGTGCCATCGGAAGGGACAGGGGTAAGGGTGGCGCATATTCACCCCTCCACTTT. The V and J genes are TRBV10-3 and TRBJ1-6; 10 nucleotides match TRBD1. The CDR3 has 18 amino acids. Germline loops: CDR1 ENHRY, CDR2 SYGVKD. V trimming: 8 bases; J trimming: 8 bases; junction bases outside the gene matches: 18.